Listed below are T cell receptor beta chains from one sample, sequenced in a study of T cell responses to AZD1222 COVID-19 vaccine. TCRdb keeps only in-frame clones here, not all; method: immunoSEQ multiplex PCR. The sample holds over 120,000 clones, 80% to 90% seen once. The sequences come from peripheral blood, collected on day 0 of AZD1222 vaccination. These receptors originate from an adult in good health. Both conserved end residues are part of each CDR3. Fields, in order: D gene, J gene, V gene, clone size, CDR3 DNA, CDR3 protein. The D gene is left open where the match is weak. Expanded clones are given a class, and other clones once, few, many or no size at all.

TRBD1	TRBJ2-1	TRBV9	few	TGTGCCAGCAGCTCAGGACAGGAAAGTTACAATGAGCAGTTCTTC	CASSSGQESYNEQFF
TRBD1	TRBJ2-2	TRBV5-1	-	TGCGCCAGCTCAACAGGGCACAGGGGCACCGGGGAGCTGTTTTTT	CASSTGHRGTGELFF
-	TRBJ2-5	TRBV6-5	-	TGTGCCAGCAGTCAGGACCAGGGGACCCAGTACTTC	CASSQDQGTQYF
-	TRBJ1-1	TRBV9	-	TGTGCCAGCAGCGTGGCGAAAGGGTCGAACACTGAAGCTTTCTTT	CASSVAKGSNTEAFF
-	TRBJ1-1	TRBV6-1	-	TGTGCCAGCAGTGAAGGGTGGGCAGGAGGCAACACTGAAGCTTTCTTT	CASSEGWAGGNTEAFF
-	TRBJ2-7	TRBV15	few	TGTGCCACCAGCAAGGCAGGTACCTACGAGCAGTACTTC	CATSKAGTYEQYF
TRBD1	TRBJ1-1	TRBV5-1	-	TGCGCCAGCAGGATAGCTGGGACAGGAAAGACAGAAGCTTTCTTT	CASRIAGTGKTEAFF
-	TRBJ1-4	TRBV5-8	-	TGTGCCAGCAGCGGGGGACTGAACGAAAAACTGTTTTTT	CASSGGLNEKLFF
-	TRBJ2-7	TRBV27	-	TGTGCCAGCAGCCCCCAAAGGGGGGGCTACGAGCAGTACTTC	CASSPQRGGYEQYF
-	TRBJ1-5	TRBV6-5	-	TGTGCCAGCAGTCCACAAGGAGGGCAGCCCCAGCATTTT	CASSPQGGQPQHF
-	TRBJ1-2	TRBV6-5	-	TGTGCCAGCGAGGAGACCAAGGGTTTTCACTATGGCTACACCTTC	CASEETKGFHYGYTF
-	TRBJ1-2	TRBV19	-	TGTGCCAGTAGTATAGGCAGGGGCACTGACTATGGCTACACCTTC	CASSIGRGTDYGYTF
-	TRBJ1-5	TRBV30	once	TGTGCCTGGAGTCCGACGGACAGCAAATTTAGCAATCAGCCCCAGCATTTT	CAWSPTDSKFSNQPQHF
-	TRBJ2-7	TRBV5-6	-	TGTGCCAGCAGCTATCGACAGATTTCCTACGAGCAGTACTTC	CASSYRQISYEQYF
-	TRBJ2-3	TRBV19	-	TGTGCCAGTACCGTGGACAGAGGCACAGATACGCAGTATTTT	CASTVDRGTDTQYF
-	TRBJ1-6	TRBV15	-	TGTGCCACCAGCAGAGGTGGGCGAGGGACGTATAATTCACCCCTCCACTTT	CATSRGGRGTYNSPLHF
-	TRBJ1-4	TRBV6-5	-	TGTGCCAGCAGTTACTCCCCTGTGCCAAATGAAAAACTGTTTTTT	CASSYSPVPNEKLFF
-	TRBJ2-7	TRBV28	-	TGTGCCAGCAGCAGCCTATACGAGCAGTACTTC	CASSSLYEQYF